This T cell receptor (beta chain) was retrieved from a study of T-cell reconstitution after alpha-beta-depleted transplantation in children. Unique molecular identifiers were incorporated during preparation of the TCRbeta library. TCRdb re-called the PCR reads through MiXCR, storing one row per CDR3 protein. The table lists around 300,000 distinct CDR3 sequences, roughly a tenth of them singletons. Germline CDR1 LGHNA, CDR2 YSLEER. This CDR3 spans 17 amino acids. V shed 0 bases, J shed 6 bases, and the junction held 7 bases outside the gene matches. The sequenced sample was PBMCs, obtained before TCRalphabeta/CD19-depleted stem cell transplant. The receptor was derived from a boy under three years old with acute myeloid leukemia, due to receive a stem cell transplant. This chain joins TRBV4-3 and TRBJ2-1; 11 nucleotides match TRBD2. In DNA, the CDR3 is TGCGCCAGCAGCCAAGAAGGTGTAGCGGGAGGGGGCAATGAGCAGTTCTTC. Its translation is CASSQEGVAGGGNEQFF.